These 24 T cell receptor beta chains were sequenced from one sample in a study of CD8 T cell repertoires and HIV-1 epitope variants (dated by TCRdb to 2018 to 2021). Library creation used the immunoSEQ multiplex PCR assay. TCRdb retrieved this table from immuneACCESS and kept in-frame rearrangements only. Not all clones are present; in checked studies, unresolved V genes account for under half, and no reason is known for the remainder. Counted in this sample were thousands of clones; approximately 66% of them appeared once. Less than 50% of the sample comes from the top ten. For these receptors, no antigen is known. Sequenced sample: cultured CD8+ T cells derived from PBMCs. These receptors all come from a male donor with HIV.

The V call is TRBV2, the J call TRBJ2-6; no reliable D call. The V and J ends lost 7 bases and 0 bases respectively, with 10 bases between them. The CDR3 is made up of 15 amino acids. The V gene's germline CDR1 is SNHLY and CDR2 FYNNEI. The CDR3 region has the DNA TGTGCCAGCACCCCCTTCGACTCTGGGGCCAACGTCCTGACTTTC. Translation: CASTPFDSGANVLTF.

The chain is built from TRBV6-4 and TRBJ2-3; 7 positions agree with TRBD1. This CDR3 region has 14 residues. After removal of 3 bases from V and 4 bases from J, the junction contained 4 bases not matched to a gene. CDR1 is MRHNA, CDR2 SNTAGT, per germline. CDR3 in DNA: TGTGCCAGCAGTGAAGAGGGGGCGGCAGATACGCAGTATTTT. The encoded protein is CASSEEGAADTQYF.

This rearrangement joins TRBV11-1 to TRBJ2-2; D not resolved. Trimming took off 5 bases at V and 6 bases at J, with 10 bases between the two ends. The CDR3 loop spans 13 amino acids. Germline V lookup: CDR1 SGHAT, CDR2 FQDESV (reference sequence). The CDR3 nucleotides are TGTGCCAGCAGCCCCCAGTCAGCCGGGGAGCTGTTTTTT. Encoded protein: CASSPQSAGELFF.

The chain has TRBV29-1 and TRBJ2-1; perhaps TRBD2 as D (5 bases). The length of the CDR3 is 16 residues. The ends were cut back, 0 bases at V and 0 bases at J, with 12 bases in the middle. CDR1 is SQVTM and CDR2 is ANQGSEA in the germline V gene. The CDR3 coding sequence is TGCAGCGTTGAAGAGGGGAGAGCGGACTCCTACAATGAGCAGTTCTTC. Its translation is CSVEEGRADSYNEQFF.

This chain uses TRBV28 with TRBJ2-7; D could derive from TRBD1 or TRBD2 (5 bases each). In germline, CDR1 is MDHEN, CDR2 SYDVKM. The CDR3 contains 16 residues. Trimming shortened V by 1 base and J by 0 bases, and 13 bases separated the two germline ends. CDR3 loop: CASSLSVGTYSYEQYF. CDR3 sequence (DNA): TGTGCCAGCAGTTTATCGGTTGGGACGTACTCCTACGAGCAGTACTTC.

The chain is built from TRBV7-6 and TRBJ2-7; D call uncertain. V lost 1 base and J 6 bases, leaving 13 bases between the germline ends. CDR3 size: 14 residues. Germline CDR1 reads SGHVS; CDR2 reads FNYEAQ. The DNA of the CDR3 is TGTGCCAGCAGCTTAGTAGAGTCAAGGCGCGAGCAGTACTTC. This sequence encodes CASSLVESRREQYF.

The chain links TRBV5-4 to TRBJ2-2; either TRBD1 or TRBD2 may supply D (6 bases each). The germline V gene has CDR1 SGHNT and CDR2 YYREEE (reference sequence). V dropped 0 bases and J dropped 6 bases, with 15 bases sitting between them. The CDR3 totals 16 residues. The CDR3 region is CASSLVVGGSPGELFF. As DNA, the CDR3 is TGTGCCAGCAGCTTGGTAGTGGGGGGCTCCCCCGGGGAGCTGTTTTTT.

This chain joins TRBV28 and TRBJ2-5; TRBD1 or TRBD2 may be the D gene (5 bases each). Deletions cut 6 bases from V and 14 bases from J, with 19 bases between. Germline V gives CDR1 MDHEN, CDR2 SYDVKM. This CDR3 region has 12 residues. The CDR3 sequence is CASRKGKSGVYF. The CDR3 region has the DNA TGTGCCAGCAGGAAGGGGAAGTCCGGGGTTTACTTC.

This rearrangement joins TRBV6-5 to TRBJ2-7; tentatively, D is TRBD2 (5 bases). Germline V gives CDR1 MNHEY, CDR2 SVGAGI. V gave up 0 bases and J gave up 2 bases, with 11 bases separating them. There are 15 residues in the CDR3. This chain's CDR3 is CASSYSISDPYEQYF. The DNA of the CDR3 is TGTGCCAGCAGTTACTCGATTAGCGACCCCTACGAGCAGTACTTC.

The J gene is TRBJ2-7, the V gene TRBV2; D might be TRBD2 (5 bases). Germline loops: CDR1 SNHLY, CDR2 FYNNEI. This CDR3 comprises 14 residues. V was clipped by 3 bases and J by 5 bases, with 14 bases between them. CDR3 sequence: CASSDLRDSHEQYF. The DNA for the CDR3 is TGTGCCAGCAGTGATTTACGGGATAGCCACGAGCAGTACTTC. The complete variable domain, with remaining parts taken from reference TRBV2 and TRBJ2-7, reads EPEVTQTPSHQVTQMGQEVILRCVPISNHLYFYWYRQILGQKVEFLVSFYNNEISEKSEIFDDQFSVERPDGSNFTLKIRSTKLEDSAMYFCASSDLRDSHEQYFGPGTRLTVT.

This sequence joins TRBV21-1 and TRBJ2-5; the D call of TRBD1 is as the table states it, not checked on the DNA. TRBV21-1 is a documented pseudogene. The CDR3 has 19 amino acids. The CDR3 spells CASSKAPERRGQGNETQYF. The CDR3 DNA is TGTGCCAGCAGCAAAGCCCCCGAAAGGAGAGGACAGGGGAACGAGACCCAGTACTTC.

This clone was observed once. The chain links TRBV5-4 to TRBJ2-5; perhaps D is TRBD1 or TRBD2 (6 bases each). The germline gives CDR1 SGHNT, CDR2 YYREEE (reference sequence). The CDR3 contains 13 residues. V lost 5 bases, J lost 4 bases, and 12 bases lay in between. This CDR3 is CASSLQGGETQYF. The CDR3 DNA reads as TGTGCCAGCAGTTTACAGGGAGGAGAGACCCAGTACTTC.

This sequence joins TRBV14 and TRBJ1-2; TRBD1 is a possible D gene (6 bases). This CDR3 spans 12 amino acids. V lost 1 base and J 7 bases, leaving 7 bases between the germline ends. Germline V gene sequence: CDR1 SGHDN, CDR2 FVKESK. This CDR3 reads CASSQVGGGYTF. The CDR3 coding sequence is TGTGCCAGCAGCCAAGTAGGGGGTGGCTACACCTTC.

About this clone itself: One end of the junction is discordant with germline, which a read error may explain. Other DNA sequences from this sample encode an identical CDR3 as well. This chain joins TRBV10-1 and TRBJ2-7; tentatively, D is TRBD2 (5 bases). Germline V CDR1 and CDR2: WNHNN, SYGVQD (reference sequence). The CDR3 contains 13 residues. The CDR3 here is CASSETSSYEQYF. The CDR3, as DNA: TGCGCCAGTAGTGAAACTAGTAGCTACGAGCAGTACTTC.

The J gene is TRBJ2-5, the V gene TRBV10-1; D remains unclear. The DNA end is a closer match to TRBJ2-7, so the J assignment may be wrong. CDR3 length: 13 residues. CDR1 WNHNN and CDR2 SYGVQD come from the germline V gene (reference sequence). The CDR3 sequence: CASSAWGTYEQYF. The CDR3 region has the DNA TGCGCCAGCAGTGCATGGGGTACCTACGAGCAGTACTTC.

This clone occurred once. V gene TRBV5-1 combines with J gene TRBJ2-2; 7 nucleotides align to TRBD1. The V gene end was trimmed by 3 bases and the J gene end by 6 bases; junction bases not matched to a gene: 2. The V gene's germline CDR1 is SGHRS and CDR2 YFSETQ. The CDR3 contains 13 residues. This CDR3 is CASSSQGAGELFF. Here the CDR3 DNA reads TGCGCCAGCAGCTCCCAGGGGGCCGGGGAGCTGTTTTTT.

In its sample, this clone ranks as large. The rearrangement joins TRBV6-1 to TRBJ2-7; 9 bases align to TRBD1. This CDR3 spans 14 amino acids. Germline values: CDR1 MNHNS, CDR2 SASEGT. The ends lost 6 bases at V and 0 bases at J; junction bases unmatched: 3. CDR3 in amino acids: CASRQGASSYEQYF. In DNA form, the CDR3 reads TGTGCCAGCAGACAGGGGGCTTCCTCCTACGAGCAGTACTTC.

This chain joins TRBV9 and TRBJ2-7; a weak D match, TRBD2 (6 bases). The CDR3 is 15 amino acids. Trimming left V 2 bases short and J 5 bases short, with 17 bases between. CDR1 SGDLS and CDR2 YYNGEE come from the germline V gene. CDR3 sequence reads: CASSVAGRVSDEQYF. In DNA, the CDR3 is TGTGCCAGCAGCGTTGCGGGGAGAGTTTCAGACGAGCAGTACTTC.

The V gene is TRBV11-2, the J gene TRBJ2-1; 9 bases agree with TRBD2. The V gene end was trimmed by 2 bases and the J gene end by 7 bases; junction bases not matched to a gene: 6. Germline V lookup: CDR1 SGHAT, CDR2 FQNNGV. The CDR3 runs 15 residues. The CDR3 spells CASSLLRGGWNEQFF. The CDR3 nucleotides read TGTGCCAGCAGCTTATTGCGGGGGGGCTGGAATGAGCAGTTCTTC. Supplemented by reference TRBV11-2 and TRBJ2-1, the full variable domain reads EAGVAQSPRYKIIEKRQSVAFWCNPISGHATLYWYQQILGQGPKLLIQFQNNGVVDDSQLPKDRFSAERLKGVDSTLKIQPAKLEDSAVYLCASSLLRGGWNEQFFGPGTRLTVL.

This clone appeared a few times. The V and J genes are TRBV7-9 and TRBJ2-1; D is perhaps TRBD2 (5 bases). V was pared by 5 bases and J by 8 bases, with 13 bases between. This CDR3 has 13 residues. Germline CDR1 is SEHNR and CDR2 is FQNEAQ (reference sequence). CDR3 bases: TGTGCCAGCAGCCCTGGATCAGCGGATGAGCAGTTCTTC. It yields the protein CASSPGSADEQFF.

The chain carries TRBV9 and TRBJ1-2; a possible D gene is TRBD1 (6 bases). Trimming took 5 bases from V and 0 from J, leaving 14 bases between them. The germline V gene encodes CDR1 SGDLS and CDR2 YYNGEE. The CDR3 is 15 amino acids. The CDR3 DNA follows: TGTGCCAGCAGTCGGACAGCCGGGGCTAACTATGGCTACACCTTC. Amino acid sequence: CASSRTAGANYGYTF.

The J gene is TRBJ1-2, the V gene TRBV4-2; D remains ambiguous. V gave up 4 bases and J gave up 3 bases, with 18 bases separating them. This CDR3 is 16 amino acids long. CDR1 is LGHNA, CDR2 YNFKEQ, per germline. CDR3 sequence: CASSPWPVELDYGYTF. DNA of the CDR3: TGTGCCAGCAGCCCTTGGCCGGTAGAATTGGACTATGGCTACACCTTC.

V and J are TRBV6-5 and TRBJ2-2; 9 bases line up with TRBD2. The CDR3 has 15 residues. CDR1 and CDR2 (germline): MNHEY, SVGAGI. V dropped 6 bases and J dropped 5; count of bases not matched to a gene: 7. CDR3 nucleotides: TGTGCCAGCAGCCTTAGCGGGAGTTGGACCGGGGAGCTGTTTTTT. This translates into CASSLSGSWTGELFF.

The table lists this clone with a few counts. V is TRBV10-2 and J is TRBJ2-7, with a tentative D call TRBD2 (6 bases). The CDR3 runs to 16 residues. V lost 6 bases to trimming and J lost 2 bases, with 20 bases between them. CDR1 is WSHSY and CDR2 is SAAADI in the germline V gene. Here the CDR3 reads CASRGGWGKGTYEQYF. For the CDR3, the DNA is TGCGCCAGCAGGGGGGGATGGGGCAAGGGTACCTACGAGCAGTACTTC.